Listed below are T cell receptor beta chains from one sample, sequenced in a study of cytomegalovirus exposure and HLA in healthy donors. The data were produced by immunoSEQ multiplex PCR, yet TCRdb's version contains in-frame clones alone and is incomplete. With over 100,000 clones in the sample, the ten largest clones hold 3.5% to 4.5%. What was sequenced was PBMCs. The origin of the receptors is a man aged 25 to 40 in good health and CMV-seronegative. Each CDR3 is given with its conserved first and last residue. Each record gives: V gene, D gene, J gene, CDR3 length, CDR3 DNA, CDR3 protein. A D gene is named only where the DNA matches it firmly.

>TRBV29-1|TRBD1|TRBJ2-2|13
TGCAGCGCGACAGGGGGGGCCACCGGGGAGCTGTTTTTT
CSATGGATGELFF
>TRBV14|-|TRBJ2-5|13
TGTGCCAGCAACCGGGGATCCCAAGAGACCCAGTACTTC
CASNRGSQETQYF
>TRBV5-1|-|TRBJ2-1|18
TGCGCCAGCAGCCCACCCGGACACCGATTAAGCTCCCACAATGAGCAGTTCTTC
CASSPPGHRLSSHNEQFF
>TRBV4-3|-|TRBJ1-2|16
TGCGCCAGCAGCCAAGATACTCTTTCGGACTACTATGGCTACACCTTC
CASSQDTLSDYYGYTF
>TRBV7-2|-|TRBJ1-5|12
TGTGCCAGCAGCTTAACTAATCAGCCCCAGCATTTT
CASSLTNQPQHF
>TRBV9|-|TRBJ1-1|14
TGTGCCAGCAGCGTAGAAGCTCTGAACACTGAAGCTTTCTTT
CASSVEALNTEAFF
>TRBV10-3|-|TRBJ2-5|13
TGTGCCATCAGAGACGGAGTCCAAGAGACCCAGTACTTC
CAIRDGVQETQYF
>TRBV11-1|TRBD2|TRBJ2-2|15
TGTGCCAGCAGCCCGGGGCTAGCGGGTGCCGGGGAGCTGTTTTTT
CASSPGLAGAGELFF
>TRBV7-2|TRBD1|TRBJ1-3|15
TGTGCCAGCAGTTTTACAGGGGGCTCTGGAAACACCATATATTTT
CASSFTGGSGNTIYF
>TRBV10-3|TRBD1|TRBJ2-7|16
TGTGCCATCAGTGAACCGGGGACAGGCATTTCCTACGAGCAGTACTTC
CAISEPGTGISYEQYF
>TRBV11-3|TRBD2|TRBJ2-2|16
TGTGCCAGCAGCCTAACTAGCGGGGGGCACACCGGGGAGCTGTTTTTT
CASSLTSGGHTGELFF
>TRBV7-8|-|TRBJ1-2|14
TGTGCCAGCAGATCCGGGCAGGGATCATCTGGCTACACCTTC
CASRSGQGSSGYTF
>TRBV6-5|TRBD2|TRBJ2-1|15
TGTGCCAGCAGCCGCGGGGGGGCCTCCTACAATGAGCAGTTCTTC
CASSRGGASYNEQFF
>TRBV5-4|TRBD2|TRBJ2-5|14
TGTGCCAGCAGCACGCAGACTAGCAGAGAGACCCAGTACTTC
CASSTQTSRETQYF
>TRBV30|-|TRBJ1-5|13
TGTGCCTGGAGTGGGGGAGAAGGTCAGCCCCAGCATTTT
CAWSGGEGQPQHF
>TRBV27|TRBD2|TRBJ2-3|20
TGTGCCAGCAGTACCCCCGGGCCCTTAGGAACCGGGACTAGCCAAACGGCGCAGTATTTT
CASSTPGPLGTGTSQTAQYF
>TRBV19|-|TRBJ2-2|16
TGTGCCAGTAGACGAGATGACATGACGAACACCGGGGAGCTGTTTTTT
CASRRDDMTNTGELFF
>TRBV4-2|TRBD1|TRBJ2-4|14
TGTGCCAGCAGGCCGGGACAGGGGGCAAACATTCAGTACTTC
CASRPGQGANIQYF
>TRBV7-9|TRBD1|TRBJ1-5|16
TGTGCCAGCAGCCCGTGGGACGGGACAGGGGGACAGCCCCAGCATTTT
CASSPWDGTGGQPQHF
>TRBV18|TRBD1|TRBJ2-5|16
TGTGCCAGCTCACCAAAAATGAGGGACAGGAAAGAGACCCAGTACTTC
CASSPKMRDRKETQYF
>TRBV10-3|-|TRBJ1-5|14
TGTGCCATCAGTGAGTCGGGCCCCAATCAGCCCCAGCATTTT
CAISESGPNQPQHF
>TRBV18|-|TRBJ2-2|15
TGTGCCAGCTCACCGGCGGGGCCGGTGGCCGGGGAGCTGTTTTTT
CASSPAGPVAGELFF
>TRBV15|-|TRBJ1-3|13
TGTGCCACCAGCAGATACTCTGGAAACACCATATATTTT
CATSRYSGNTIYF
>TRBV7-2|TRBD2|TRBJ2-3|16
TGTGCCAGCAGCTTAGCGGGGCGGGGGAGCACAGATACGCAGTATTTT
CASSLAGRGSTDTQYF
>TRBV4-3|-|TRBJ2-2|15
TGCGCCAGCAGCCAAGGGTACAGGAACACCGGGGAGCTGTTTTTT
CASSQGYRNTGELFF
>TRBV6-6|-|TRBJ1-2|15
TGTGCCAGCAGTTATATGCGGGCAGACAACGATGGCTACACCTTC
CASSYMRADNDGYTF
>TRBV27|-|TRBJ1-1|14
TGTGCCAGCAGTATACAGGGCAGAGGCGGTGAAGCTTTCTTT
CASSIQGRGGEAFF
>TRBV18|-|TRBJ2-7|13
TGTGCCAGCTCTCTCTCCCGAGACTTCGAGCAGTACTTC
CASSLSRDFEQYF
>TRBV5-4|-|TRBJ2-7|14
TGTGCCAGCAGCTTGGGCGAGGACTCCTACGAGCAGTACTTC
CASSLGEDSYEQYF
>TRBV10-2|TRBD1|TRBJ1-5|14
TGCGCCACCACAGGGGGCGCGGGCAATCAGCCCCAGCATTTT
CATTGGAGNQPQHF
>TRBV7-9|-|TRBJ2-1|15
TGTGCCAGCAGCTTAGCGGGGGCCTCCCACAATGAGCAGTTCTTC
CASSLAGASHNEQFF
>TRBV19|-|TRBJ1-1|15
TGTGCCAGTAGTAAAGGGGCTGGCGGGAACACTGAAGCTTTCTTT
CASSKGAGGNTEAFF
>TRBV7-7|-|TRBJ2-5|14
TGTGCCAGCAGCCTAGGCGCAGGGAGGGAGACCCAGTACTTC
CASSLGAGRETQYF
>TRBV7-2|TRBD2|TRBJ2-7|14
TGTGCCAGCAGGCAGACTAGCGCGACCTACGAGCAGTACTTC
CASRQTSATYEQYF
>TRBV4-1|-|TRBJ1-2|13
TGCGCCAGCAGCCAGGCCGGACTTAGGGGCTACACCTTC
CASSQAGLRGYTF
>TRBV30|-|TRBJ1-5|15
TGTGCCTGGAGGGGGGCTGGGAGATACAATCAGCCCCAGCATTTT
CAWRGAGRYNQPQHF
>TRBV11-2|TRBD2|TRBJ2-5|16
TGTGCCAGCAGCCCCCCGGGAAGGAGCGGGGGGGAGACCCAGTACTTC
CASSPPGRSGGETQYF
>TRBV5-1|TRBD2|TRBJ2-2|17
TGCGCCAGCAGCTCCACGTCGGAAGCGGGGAGCACCGGGGAGCTGTTTTTT
CASSSTSEAGSTGELFF
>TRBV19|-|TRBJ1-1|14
TGTGCCAGTAGGGCCCAGTTTCTCCACACTGAAGCTTTCTTT
CASRAQFLHTEAFF
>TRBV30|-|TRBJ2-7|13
TGTGCCTGGAGTGGGCGAACAGGGATTGAGCAGTACTTC
CAWSGRTGIEQYF
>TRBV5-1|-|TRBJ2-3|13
TGCGCCAGCAGCGTCGAGGGAACAGATACGCAGTATTTT
CASSVEGTDTQYF
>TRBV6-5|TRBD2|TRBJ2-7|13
TGTGCCAGCAGTGCCCAACTAGCGTACGAGCAGTACTTC
CASSAQLAYEQYF
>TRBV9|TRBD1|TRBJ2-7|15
TGTGCCAGCAGCGTAGGGACGGGACAGGGCAACGAGCAGTACTTC
CASSVGTGQGNEQYF
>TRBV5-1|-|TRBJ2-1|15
TGCGCCAGCAGCTTCTCACCCGACAGCCTCAATGAGCAGTTCTTC
CASSFSPDSLNEQFF
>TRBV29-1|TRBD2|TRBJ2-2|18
TGCAGCGTTCAGAGGACTAGCGGGGGCTCGGGGTCCACCGGGGAGCTGTTTTTT
CSVQRTSGGSGSTGELFF
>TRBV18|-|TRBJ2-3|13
TGTGCCAGCTCACCTCCAGGCACAGATACGCAGTATTTT
CASSPPGTDTQYF
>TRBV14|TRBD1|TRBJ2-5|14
TGTGCCAGCAGCCTACGGACAGGGCAAGAGACCCAGTACTTC
CASSLRTGQETQYF
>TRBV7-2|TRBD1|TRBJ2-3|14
TGTGCCAGCAGCCGGACAGGGAGCACGGATACGCAGTATTTT
CASSRTGSTDTQYF
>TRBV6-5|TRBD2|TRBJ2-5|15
TGTGCCAGCAGTCAACTCCTAGCGGGGGGGGAGACCCAGTACTTC
CASSQLLAGGETQYF
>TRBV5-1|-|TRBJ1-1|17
TGCGCCAGCAGCTTGGTGTCCCCACGAGGGTGGGGCACTGAAGCTTTCTTT
CASSLVSPRGWGTEAFF
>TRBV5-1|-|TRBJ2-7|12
TGCGCCAGCGGCCCAGGCTCCTACGAGCAGTACTTC
CASGPGSYEQYF
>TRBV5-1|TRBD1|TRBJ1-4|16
TGCGCCAGCAGCAACTGGGACAGGGGGCCGGATGAAAAACTGTTTTTT
CASSNWDRGPDEKLFF
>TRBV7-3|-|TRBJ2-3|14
TGTGCCAGCAGCTTCTCGGCAGGGACAGATACGCAGTATTTT
CASSFSAGTDTQYF
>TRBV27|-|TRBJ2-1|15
TGTGCCAGCAGTTTATCGTCACTGAACGCCAATGAGCAGTTCTTC
CASSLSSLNANEQFF
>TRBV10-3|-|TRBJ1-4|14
TGTGCCATCAGTGGTGGGGGGGGCTATGAAAAACTGTTTTTT
CAISGGGGYEKLFF
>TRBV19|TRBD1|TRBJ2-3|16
TGTGCCAGTAGTCCGATGACAGGGGAAACAACAGATACGCAGTATTTT
CASSPMTGETTDTQYF
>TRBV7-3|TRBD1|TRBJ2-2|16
TGTGCCAGCAGCTTAGTCGCAGGGGGCAACACCGGGGAGCTGTTTTTT
CASSLVAGGNTGELFF
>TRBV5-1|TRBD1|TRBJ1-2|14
TGCGCCAGCAGATGGGGGACAGGGGACGGTGGCTACACCTTC
CASRWGTGDGGYTF
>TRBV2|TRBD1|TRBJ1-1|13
TGTGCCAGCAGTACAACAGGGGGGACTGAAGCTTTCTTT
CASSTTGGTEAFF
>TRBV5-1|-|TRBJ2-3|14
TGCGCCAGCAATACAGGTGTCAGCACAGATACGCAGTATTTT
CASNTGVSTDTQYF